Described below is a single TCR beta chain sequence and its context. These data come from a study of blood T cell repertoires in COVID-19. Study background: PBMCs, B-cell-depleted T cells, or T cells provided the cDNA or gDNA that made up the material.

TCRdb's copy holds only in-frame clones and misses some; the assay was immunoSEQ multiplex PCR. The top ten clones hold about 3.6% of a sample with roughly 240,000 clones, 86% of them seen once. The ends were cut back, 6 bases at V and 0 bases at J, with 13 bases in the middle. The CDR3 has 15 amino acids. CDR1 is SGHAT, CDR2 FQNNGV, per germline. This sequence originates from a man in his late teens or twenties with active or convalescent COVID-19. V gene TRBV11-2 combines with J gene TRBJ2-3; D is undetermined. The sequenced sample consisted of peripheral blood. The CDR3 here is CASRFTSPSTDTQYF. The CDR3 nucleotides are TGTGCCAGCAGGTTTACGAGTCCTAGCACAGATACGCAGTATTTT.